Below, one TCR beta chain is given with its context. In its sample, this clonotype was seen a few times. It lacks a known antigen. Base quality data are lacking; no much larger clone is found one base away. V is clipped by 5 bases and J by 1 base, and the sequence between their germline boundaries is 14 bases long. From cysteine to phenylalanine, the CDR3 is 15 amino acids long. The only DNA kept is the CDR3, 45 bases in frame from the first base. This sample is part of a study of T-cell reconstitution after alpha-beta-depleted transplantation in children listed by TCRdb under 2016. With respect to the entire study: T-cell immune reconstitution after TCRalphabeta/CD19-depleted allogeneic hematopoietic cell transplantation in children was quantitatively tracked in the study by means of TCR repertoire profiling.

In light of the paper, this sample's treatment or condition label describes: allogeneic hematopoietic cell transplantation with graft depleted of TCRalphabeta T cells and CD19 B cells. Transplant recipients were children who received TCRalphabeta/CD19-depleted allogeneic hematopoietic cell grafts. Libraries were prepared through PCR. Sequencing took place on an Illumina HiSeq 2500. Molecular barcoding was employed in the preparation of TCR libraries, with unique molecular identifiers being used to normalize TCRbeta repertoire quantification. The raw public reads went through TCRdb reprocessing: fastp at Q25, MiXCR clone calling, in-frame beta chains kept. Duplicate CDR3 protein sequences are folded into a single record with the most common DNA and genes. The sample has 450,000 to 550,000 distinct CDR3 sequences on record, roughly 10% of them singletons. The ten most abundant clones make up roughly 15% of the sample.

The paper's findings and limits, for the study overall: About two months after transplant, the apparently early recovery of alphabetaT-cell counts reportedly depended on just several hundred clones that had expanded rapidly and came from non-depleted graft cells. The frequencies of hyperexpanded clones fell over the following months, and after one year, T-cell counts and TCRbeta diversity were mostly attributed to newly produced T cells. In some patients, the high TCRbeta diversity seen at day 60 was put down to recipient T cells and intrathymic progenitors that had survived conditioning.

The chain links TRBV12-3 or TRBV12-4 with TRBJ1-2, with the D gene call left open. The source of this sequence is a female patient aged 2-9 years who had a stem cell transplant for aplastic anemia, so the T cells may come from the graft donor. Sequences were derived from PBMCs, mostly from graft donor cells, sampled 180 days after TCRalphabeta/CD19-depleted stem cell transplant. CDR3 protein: CASSPQRVLNYGYTF. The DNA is TGTGCCAGCAGTCCCCAGCGCGTTCTTAACTATGGCTACACCTTC.